These 2 T cell receptor beta chains originate from one sample sequenced in a study of follicular helper T cells after annual influenza vaccination. The repertoire was sequenced with immunoSEQ multiplex PCR; TCRdb's copy has only in-frame clones and lacks some. The table lists about 10,000 clones, about four fifths of them singletons, with about 0.76% in the top ten. Time point described: 2014-2015 season, 7 days after vaccination. This material consisted of CXCR5- memory CD4+ T cells sorted from blood, taken 7 days after influenza vaccination. These receptors were obtained from an adult who received the influenza vaccine.

The chain uses TRBV18 and TRBJ2-7, with a weak D call TRBD1 (7 bases). The CDR3 contains 15 residues. V lost 2 bases, J lost 1 base, and 12 bases lay in between. Germline CDR1 is KGHSH and CDR2 is LQKENI. This CDR3 is CASSPSEGQSYEQYF. The CDR3 coding sequence is TGTGCCAGCTCACCATCGGAGGGACAGTCCTACGAGCAGTACTTC.

J is TRBJ1-5 and V is TRBV28, with 10 bases fitting TRBD1. With 3 bases clipped from V and 4 bases from J, the junction kept 6 bases outside the gene matches. Germline CDR1 reads MDHEN; CDR2 reads SYDVKM. This CDR3 comprises 16 residues. The CDR3: CASSFGTGALNQPQHF. CDR3 bases: TGTGCCAGCAGTTTCGGGACAGGGGCCCTTAATCAGCCCCAGCATTTT.